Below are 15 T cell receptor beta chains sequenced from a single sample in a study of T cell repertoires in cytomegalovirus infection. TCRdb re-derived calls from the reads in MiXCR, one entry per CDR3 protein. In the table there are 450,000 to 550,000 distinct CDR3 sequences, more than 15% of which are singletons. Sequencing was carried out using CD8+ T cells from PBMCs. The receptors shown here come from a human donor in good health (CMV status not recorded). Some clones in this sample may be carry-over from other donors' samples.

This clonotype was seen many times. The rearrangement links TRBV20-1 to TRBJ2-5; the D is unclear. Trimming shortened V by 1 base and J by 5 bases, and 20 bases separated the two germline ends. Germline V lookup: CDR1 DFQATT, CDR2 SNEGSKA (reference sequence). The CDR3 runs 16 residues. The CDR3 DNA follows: TGCAGTGCTAGAGTTGTGGGCGGATACCAGGTGGAGACCCAGTACTTC. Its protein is CSARVVGGYQVETQYF.

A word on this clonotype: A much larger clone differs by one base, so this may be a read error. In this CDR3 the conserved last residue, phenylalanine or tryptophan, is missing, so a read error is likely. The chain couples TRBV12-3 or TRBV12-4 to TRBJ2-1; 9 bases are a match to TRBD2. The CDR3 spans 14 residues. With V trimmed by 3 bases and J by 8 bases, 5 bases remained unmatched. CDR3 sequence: CASSLTREGDEQFL. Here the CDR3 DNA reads TGTGCCAGCAGTTTGACGCGGGAGGGGGATGAGCAGTTCTTA.

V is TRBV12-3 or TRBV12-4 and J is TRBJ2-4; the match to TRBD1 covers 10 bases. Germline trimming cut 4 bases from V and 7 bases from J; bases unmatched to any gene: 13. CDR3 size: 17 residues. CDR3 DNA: TGTGCCAGCAGTTCCTGGTATGAGGGACAGGGGTGGAACATTCAGTACTTC. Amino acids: CASSSWYEGQGWNIQYF.

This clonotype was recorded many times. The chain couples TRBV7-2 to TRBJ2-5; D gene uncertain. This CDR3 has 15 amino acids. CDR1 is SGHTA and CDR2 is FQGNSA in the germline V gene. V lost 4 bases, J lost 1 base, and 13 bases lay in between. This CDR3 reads CASSSFASTQETQYF. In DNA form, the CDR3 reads TGTGCCAGCAGCTCCTTCGCCTCGACCCAAGAGACCCAGTACTTC.

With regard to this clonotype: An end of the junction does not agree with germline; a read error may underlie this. CDR3 amino acids: CASSPLTELNTVAFF. The CDR3 nucleotides are TGCGCCAGCAGCCCGTTGACGGAGCTGAACACTGTAGCTTTCTTT. The rearrangement links TRBV4-1 to TRBJ1-1; D gene ambiguous. Germline CDR1 MGHRA, CDR2 YSYEKL. The CDR3 runs 15 residues.

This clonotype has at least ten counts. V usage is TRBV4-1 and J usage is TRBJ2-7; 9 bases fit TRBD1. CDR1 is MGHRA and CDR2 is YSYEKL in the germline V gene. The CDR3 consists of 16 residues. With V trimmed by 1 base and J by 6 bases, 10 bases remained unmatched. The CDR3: CASSQVLVSTGGEQYF. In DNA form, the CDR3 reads TGCGCCAGCAGCCAAGTCTTAGTGTCGACAGGGGGCGAGCAGTACTTC.

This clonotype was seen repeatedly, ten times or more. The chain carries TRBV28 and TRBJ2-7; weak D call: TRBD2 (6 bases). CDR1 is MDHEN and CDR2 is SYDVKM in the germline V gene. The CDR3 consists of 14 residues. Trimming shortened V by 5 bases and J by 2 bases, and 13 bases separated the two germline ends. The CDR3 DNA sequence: TGTGCCAGCAGTCAGGGAGCGGGTCCCTACGAGCAGTACTTC. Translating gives CASSQGAGPYEQYF.

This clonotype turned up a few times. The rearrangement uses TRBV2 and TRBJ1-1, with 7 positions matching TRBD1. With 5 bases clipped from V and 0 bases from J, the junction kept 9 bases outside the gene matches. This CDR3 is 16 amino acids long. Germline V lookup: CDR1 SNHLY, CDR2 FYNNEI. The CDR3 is CASSTTGDRLNTEAFF. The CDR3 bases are TGTGCCAGCAGTACAACAGGGGACCGGCTGAACACTGAAGCTTTCTTT.

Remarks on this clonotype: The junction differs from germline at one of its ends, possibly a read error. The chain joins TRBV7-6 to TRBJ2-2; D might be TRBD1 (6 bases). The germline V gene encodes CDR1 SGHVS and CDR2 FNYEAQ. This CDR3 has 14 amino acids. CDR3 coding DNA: TGTGCCAGCAGCTCACAGGGTGGTACCGGGGTGCTGTTTTTT. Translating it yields CASSSQGGTGVLFF. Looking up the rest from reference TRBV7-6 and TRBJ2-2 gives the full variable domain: GAGVSQSPRYKVTKRGQDVALRCDPISGHVSLYWYRQALGQGPEFLTYFNYEAQQDKSGLPNDRFSAERPEGSISTLTIQRTEQRDSAMYRCASSSQGGTGVLFFGEGSRLTVL.

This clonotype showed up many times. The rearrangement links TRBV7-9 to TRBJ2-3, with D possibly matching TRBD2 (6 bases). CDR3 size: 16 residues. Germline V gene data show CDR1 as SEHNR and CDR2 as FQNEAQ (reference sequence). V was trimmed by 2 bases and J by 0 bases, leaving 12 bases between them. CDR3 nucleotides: TGTGCCAGCAGCTTATCGCGGCGGGAAAGCACAGATACGCAGTATTTT. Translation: CASSLSRRESTDTQYF.

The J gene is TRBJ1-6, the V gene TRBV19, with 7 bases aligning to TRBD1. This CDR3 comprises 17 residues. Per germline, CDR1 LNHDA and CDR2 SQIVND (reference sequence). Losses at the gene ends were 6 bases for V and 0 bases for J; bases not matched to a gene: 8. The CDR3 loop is CASSRDSESSYNSPLHF. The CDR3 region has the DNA TGTGCCAGTAGCCGGGACAGCGAAAGCTCCTATAATTCACCCCTCCACTTT.

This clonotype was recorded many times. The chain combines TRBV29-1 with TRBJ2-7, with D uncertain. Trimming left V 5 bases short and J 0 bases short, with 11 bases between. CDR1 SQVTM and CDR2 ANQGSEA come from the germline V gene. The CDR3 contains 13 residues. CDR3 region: CSVSPASSYEQYF. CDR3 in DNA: TGCAGCGTTTCTCCAGCGAGCTCCTACGAGCAGTACTTC.

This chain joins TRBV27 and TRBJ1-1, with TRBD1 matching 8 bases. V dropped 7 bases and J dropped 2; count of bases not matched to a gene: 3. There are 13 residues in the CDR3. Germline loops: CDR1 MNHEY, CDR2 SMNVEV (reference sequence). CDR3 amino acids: CASTTGGNTEAFF. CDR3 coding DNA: TGTGCCAGCACCACAGGGGGTAACACTGAAGCTTTCTTT.

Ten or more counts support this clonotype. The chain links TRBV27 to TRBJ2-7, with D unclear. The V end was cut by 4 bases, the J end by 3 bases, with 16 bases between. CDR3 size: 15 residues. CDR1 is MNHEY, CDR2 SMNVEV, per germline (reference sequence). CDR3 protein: CASSSRTHPYYEQYF. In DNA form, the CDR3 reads TGTGCCAGCAGTTCACGGACCCACCCATACTACGAGCAGTACTTC.

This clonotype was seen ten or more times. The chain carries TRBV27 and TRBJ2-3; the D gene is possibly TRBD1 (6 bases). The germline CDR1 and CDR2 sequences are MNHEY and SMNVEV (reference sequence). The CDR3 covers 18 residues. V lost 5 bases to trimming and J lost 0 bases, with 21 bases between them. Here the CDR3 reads CASSAPGQPETSTDTQYF. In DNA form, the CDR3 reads TGTGCCAGCAGTGCTCCGGGACAACCGGAAACTAGCACAGATACGCAGTATTTT.